A single sample is the source of the 23 T cell receptor beta chains below, sequenced in a study of CD8+ T cells in alopecia areata. cDNA prepared by RNA extraction and subsequent reverse transcription served as the template for sequencing. The assay was immunoSEQ multiplex PCR, and TCRdb's table has in-frame clones only and misses some. The sample has about 140,000 clones, about 88% seen once; the top ten hold roughly 13%. Specified treatment: oral pan-JAK inhibitor, 5-10 mg twice daily. Specimen: CD8+ T cells sorted from blood, collected at week 4, from a patient treated with tofacitinib. The receptors were gathered from a human donor with alopecia areata.

This rearrangement joins TRBV7-3 to TRBJ2-1; possible D gene TRBD2, 6 bases. The CDR3 spans 15 residues. The V end lost 6 bases, the J end lost 1 base, and 13 bases lay between the germline ends. The germline CDR1 and CDR2 sequences are SGHTA and FQGTGA. DNA of the CDR3: TGTGCCAGCAGTAGTACCGGGACTTCCTACAATGAGCAGTTCTTC. This gives the protein CASSSTGTSYNEQFF.

This clone was detected only once. V usage is TRBV28 and J usage is TRBJ2-7; D unclear. This CDR3 is built from 14 residues. V was clipped by 7 bases and J by 4 bases, with 17 bases between them. The V gene's germline CDR1 is MDHEN and CDR2 SYDVKM. This chain's CDR3 is CASTSWEERYEQYF. In DNA, the CDR3 is TGTGCCAGCACCTCTTGGGAAGAGAGGTACGAGCAGTACTTC.

V is TRBV7-9 and J is TRBJ2-1, with a weak D call TRBD2 (6 bases). The CDR3 extends over 14 amino acids. Trimming cost V 2 bases and J 7 bases, with 12 bases left between them. Germline CDR1 and CDR2: SEHNR and FQNEAQ (reference sequence). As DNA, the CDR3 is TGTGCCAGCAGCTTAACCGGGGGTTGGAATGAGCAGTTCTTC. Amino acids: CASSLTGGWNEQFF. Filled out from reference TRBV7-9 and TRBJ2-1, the complete variable domain reads DTGVSQNPRHKITKRGQNVTFRCDPISEHNRLYWYRQTLGQGPEFLTYFQNEAQLEKSRLLSDRFSAERPKGSFSTLEIQRTEQGDSAMYLCASSLTGGWNEQFFGPGTRLTVL.

V usage is TRBV19 and J usage is TRBJ2-7; D gene uncertain. The CDR3 covers 15 residues. Trimming left V 3 bases short and J 0 bases short, with 12 bases between. Germline CDR1 LNHDA, CDR2 SQIVND (reference sequence). CDR3 sequence: CASSILGSGSYEQYF. In nucleotides, the CDR3 is TGTGCCAGTAGTATCCTCGGATCCGGCTCCTACGAGCAGTACTTC.

This rearrangement joins TRBV27 to TRBJ1-1; 7 bases fit TRBD1. The germline CDR1 and CDR2 sequences are MNHEY and SMNVEV (reference sequence). J gave up 5 bases and V 8 bases, and 11 bases lay outside the gene matches. The length of the CDR3 is 14 residues. CDR3 sequence reads: CASVPATGWTEAFF. As DNA, the CDR3 is TGTGCCAGCGTACCCGCGACAGGGTGGACTGAAGCTTTCTTT.

This clone was picked up one time. The V call is TRBV5-6, the J call TRBJ2-7; D uncertain. Trimming pared 1 base from V and 6 bases from J, leaving 8 bases between. CDR1 and CDR2 (germline): SGHDT, YYEEEE. This CDR3 has 12 amino acids. The CDR3 loop is CASSLILSEQYF. As DNA, the CDR3 is TGTGCCAGCAGCTTGATTTTGTCCGAGCAGTACTTC.

V usage is TRBV30 and J usage is TRBJ2-1; 7 nucleotides line up with TRBD2. V gave up 2 bases and J gave up 9 bases; unmatched junction bases: 4. The CDR3 runs to 12 residues. Per germline, CDR1 GTSNPN and CDR2 SVGIG (reference sequence). The CDR3 is CAWSLGGSEQFF. The CDR3 bases are TGTGCCTGGAGTCTCGGGGGGAGTGAGCAGTTCTTC.

This clone was picked up one time. This chain joins TRBV5-1 and TRBJ1-1; D not certain. Germline CDR1 SGHRS, CDR2 YFSETQ. Trimming cost V 4 bases and J 1 base, with 8 bases left between them. The CDR3 runs to 13 residues. CDR3: CASSLPGNTEAFF. In nucleotides, the CDR3 is TGCGCCAGCAGCCTGCCGGGGAACACTGAAGCTTTCTTT.

This chain joins TRBV14 and TRBJ2-1; tentative D call: TRBD2 (5 bases). Germline loops: CDR1 SGHDN, CDR2 FVKESK. V was pared by 4 bases and J by 0 bases, with 10 bases between. The CDR3 runs 15 residues. The CDR3 loop is CASSPLGSSYNEQFF. Written as DNA, the CDR3 is TGTGCCAGCAGCCCCCTGGGGAGCTCCTACAATGAGCAGTTCTTC. The full variable domain, completed using reference TRBV14 and TRBJ2-1, is EAGVTQFPSHSVIEKGQTVTLRCDPISGHDNLYWYRRVMGKEIKFLLHFVKESKQDESGMPNNRFLAERTGGTYSTLKVQPAELEDSGVYFCASSPLGSSYNEQFFGPGTRLTVL.

Comments on this clone: A junction end diverges from the germline sequence, so it may reflect a read error. CDR3 nucleotide sequence: TGTGCTAGCAGCTTAGGGAAAGCGGGAGCCTACGAGCAGTACTTC. This gives the protein CASSLGKAGAYEQYF. The chain has TRBV7-7 and TRBJ2-7; TRBD2 agrees at 8 bases. Germline V gene data show CDR1 as SSHAT and CDR2 as FNYEAQ (reference sequence). This CDR3 comprises 15 residues.

V usage is TRBV27 and J usage is TRBJ2-5; D is unresolved. The CDR3 contains 14 residues. Deletions cut 5 bases from V and 5 bases from J, with 15 bases between. The germline gives CDR1 MNHEY, CDR2 SMNVEV (reference sequence). Written as DNA, the CDR3 is TGTGCCAGCAGTCCCCTCGGCCCCGGGGAGACCCAGTACTTC. This gives the protein CASSPLGPGETQYF.

The chain recombines TRBV9 with TRBJ1-2; TRBD1 aligns across 7 bases. The CDR3 runs to 15 residues. Looked up from germline, CDR1 is SGDLS and CDR2 is YYNGEE. V shed 1 base, J shed 5 bases, and the junction held 8 bases outside the gene matches. In DNA form, the CDR3 reads TGTGCCAGCAGCGTAAGAGGGGGCGAGGTTTATGGCTACACCTTC. This gives the protein CASSVRGGEVYGYTF.

The chain combines TRBV7-9 with TRBJ2-7, with 7 bases aligning to TRBD1. Looked up from germline, CDR1 is SEHNR and CDR2 is FQNEAQ (reference sequence). V gave up 4 bases and J gave up 2 bases; unmatched junction bases: 11. The CDR3 has 16 residues. The CDR3 nucleotides are TGTGCCAGCAGCTCCTTATCGGGACAGCCTGCCTACGAGCAGTACTTC. Its protein product is CASSSLSGQPAYEQYF.

The V call is TRBV7-9, the J call TRBJ2-7, with a weak D call TRBD1 (5 bases). Germline lookup yields CDR1 SEHNR and CDR2 FQNEAQ (reference sequence). The CDR3 has 15 amino acids. V lost 1 base to trimming and J lost 2 bases, with 12 bases between them. Here the CDR3 DNA reads TGTGCCAGCAGCTTAGAGACAGACGGACCCTACGAGCAGTACTTC. Amino acid sequence: CASSLETDGPYEQYF.

This chain joins TRBV12-5 and TRBJ1-4; D is uncertain. Germline loops: CDR1 LGHNT, CDR2 FRNRAP. CDR3 size: 13 residues. V was pared by 7 bases and J by 6 bases, with 12 bases between. DNA of the CDR3: TGTGCTAGTGCTGCAGAAAACGATGAAAAACTGTTTTTT. Its translation: CASAAENDEKLFF.

This clone was recorded once. The chain is built from TRBV6-5 and TRBJ2-5; 8 bases align to TRBD2. Per the germline V gene, CDR1 is MNHEY and CDR2 is SVGAGI. J lost 4 bases, V lost 6 bases, and 4 bases had no gene match. The CDR3 has 13 amino acids. CDR3: CASSRGGRETQYF. The CDR3 bases are TGTGCCAGCAGCCGCGGGGGGAGAGAGACCCAGTACTTC.

The chain employs TRBV4-1 and TRBJ1-5; 9 positions match TRBD1. Germline CDR1 reads MGHRA; CDR2 reads YSYEKL. The CDR3 is made up of 16 amino acids. The trim removed 2 bases at V and 4 bases at J, leaving 6 bases unmatched. CDR3 coding DNA: TGCGCCAGCAGCCAACTCGGACAGGGGAAGAATCAGCCCCAGCATTTT. Its protein product is CASSQLGQGKNQPQHF.

The J gene is TRBJ1-4, the V gene TRBV11-2; no definite D call. V was pared by 8 bases and J by 0 bases, with 10 bases between. CDR1 is SGHAT, CDR2 FQNNGV, per germline. There are 14 residues in the CDR3. The CDR3 bases are TGTGCCAGCCGACAAGTTGCAACTAATGAAAAACTGTTTTTT. Translating gives CASRQVATNEKLFF.

The chain is built from TRBV9 and TRBJ1-3; D gene uncertain. V was clipped by 1 base and J by 3 bases, with 8 bases between them. Germline V gene lookup returns CDR1 SGDLS and CDR2 YYNGEE. The CDR3 totals 14 residues. CDR3 sequence reads: CASSVWGNGNTIYF. The CDR3 bases are TGTGCCAGCAGCGTATGGGGTAATGGAAACACCATATATTTT.

The V and J genes are TRBV10-3 and TRBJ2-3; D perhaps matches TRBD1 (5 bases). The CDR3 loop spans 14 amino acids. CDR1 and CDR2 (germline): ENHRY, SYGVKD. V was clipped by 6 bases and J by 2 bases, with 12 bases between them. As DNA, the CDR3 is TGTGCCATCAGCCCAACGGACACCACAGATACGCAGTATTTT. Its protein is CAISPTDTTDTQYF.

The V and J genes are TRBV5-1 and TRBJ2-7; TRBD2 might be the D (5 bases). The ends were cut back, 5 bases at V and 11 bases at J, with 14 bases in the middle. This CDR3 is 11 amino acids long. CDR1 and CDR2 from the germline V gene are SGHRS and YFSETQ. The CDR3, as DNA: TGCGCCAGCAGACCAACCGGGAAAGAGTACTTC. It translates to CASRPTGKEYF.

The chain joins TRBV27 to TRBJ1-1; 9 bases are a match to TRBD1. V shed 6 bases and J 5 bases; nucleotides not matched to a gene: 10. CDR1 is MNHEY, CDR2 SMNVEV, per germline (reference sequence). CDR3 length: 15 amino acids. CDR3 loop: CASRTGQGGQTEAFF. The CDR3 DNA sequence: TGTGCCAGCAGAACGGGACAGGGAGGACAAACTGAAGCTTTCTTT.

The chain recombines TRBV27 with TRBJ1-2; a possible D gene is TRBD1 (6 bases). Germline V lookup: CDR1 MNHEY, CDR2 SMNVEV (reference sequence). V dropped 6 bases and J dropped 2 bases, with 10 bases sitting between them. This CDR3 has 13 residues. CDR3 sequence (DNA): TGTGCCAGCAGAAAGGACAGCAACTATGGCTACACCTTC. It specifies CASRKDSNYGYTF.